This TCR beta chain originates from a study of T-cell reconstitution after alpha-beta-depleted transplantation in children (dated by TCRdb to 2015 to 2016). About the study as a whole: Using TCR repertoire profiling, the study followed T-cell immune reconstitution in a quantitative way in children after TCRalphabeta/CD19-depleted allogeneic hematopoietic cell transplantation.

With respect to this clonotype: Its antigen remains undetermined. Base qualities were left out, and no much larger clone turns up one base away.

Trimming takes 5 bases from V and 2 bases from J, and the germline ends sit 7 bases apart. The germline V gene provides CDR1 SGHTA and CDR2 FQGNSA. Spanning cysteine to phenylalanine, the CDR3 consists of 13 amino acids. CDR3 DNA only is kept here, 39 bases in frame from base 1. The library came from PCR. Sequenced on an Illumina HiSeq 2500. To normalize quantification of the TCRbeta repertoire, the TCR libraries were built with molecular barcoding that relied on unique molecular identifiers. TCRdb trimmed the raw reads at Q25, called clones with MiXCR and kept productive beta chains. Here each entry gathers all rows of one CDR3 protein and keeps the most common genes and DNA. The sample data list about 270,000 distinct CDR3 sequences, and 9.9% of these were observed just once. The ten largest account for over 9.5% of the sample.

This specimen consisted of PBMCs from the stem cell graft donor, obtained from the stem cell graft. The clonotype originates from a human donor who donated a stem cell graft to a child with SCID. This receptor chain uses TRBV7-2 and TRBJ1-5, with the D gene uncertain. Here the CDR3 is given as CASSPVGNQPQHF. The sequenced DNA is TGTGCCAGCAGCCCCGTGGGCAATCAGCCCCAGCATTTT.